This T cell receptor beta chain was retrieved from a study of shared clonotypes between healthy human individuals. Study-level information: Each donor's CD4 naive and CD4 memory cells filled three plates apiece, CD8 naive two, and CD8 memory one.

Positively selected for CCR7, the CD45RO-negative cells used as naive CD8 cells excluded terminally differentiated effector memory CD45RA+ cells. In this sample, this clone turned up once. Its antigen is unidentified. Study-level points and caveats: Exclusively blood specimens were collected; tissue repertoires likely differ. Deeper or shallower sequencing was expected to change how clonotypes are shared among donors.

Deep-level settings were used for running the assay. The method was immunoSEQ multiplex PCR; TCRdb's version includes in-frame clones alone and lacks a portion of them. Of over 2,000,000 clones listed, about 94% are singletons. Trimming stripped 4 bases from V and 5 bases from J, with 20 bases between. The CDR3 spans 16 residues. CDR1 and CDR2 (germline): LNHDA, SQIVND (reference sequence). The receptor was derived from a man younger than 35 in good health. Some clones in this sample may be carry-over from other donors' samples. The sample taken for sequencing was naive CD8+ T cells from PBMCs. The genes are TRBV19 and TRBJ1-2, with D possibly TRBD1 on 5 matching bases. Written as DNA, the CDR3 is TGTGCCAGTAGTACGCCCCGGGACGGATGGCCATATGGCTACACCTTC. Its translation: CASSTPRDGWPYGYTF.